The entry that follows covers one TCR beta chain sequence. Antigen specificity is unknown. One end of the junction varies from germline; a read error may be responsible. The data were produced by immunoSEQ multiplex PCR, yet TCRdb's version contains in-frame clones alone and is incomplete. The table includes approximately 89,000 clones, 70% to 90% detected once. The data originate from a study of OX40 agonist ivuxolimab in advanced cancers. Study-level information: Patients enrolled in dose escalation were diagnosed with hepatocellular carcinoma, melanoma, renal cell or head and neck cancer. Partial responses occurred in three patients (one hepatocellular carcinoma, two cutaneous melanoma).

Study outcomes and limitations: Compared with CD4+, CD8+ T cells on average had more expanded clones.

Sample: CD4+ or CD8+ T cells sorted from blood, taken in a trial of the OX40 agonist ivuxolimab. This TCR came from an adult with an advanced solid tumor such as melanoma, head and neck, liver or kidney cancer.

Here the CDR3 reads CASGQGPVTAQETQYF. DNA for the CDR3: TGCGCCAGCGGCCAAGGTCCAGTCACCGCCCAAGAGACCCAGTACTTC. The V and J genes are TRBV4-1 and TRBJ2-5, with D hard to call. The CDR3 totals 16 residues. Germline V gene lookup returns CDR1 MGHRA and CDR2 YSYEKL.